The clone carrying this T cell receptor beta chain was seen a few times. This record belongs to a study of immune characterization of retroperitoneal liposarcoma. TCRdb called the PCR reads again in MiXCR, with one record for every CDR3 protein. The data contain more than 8,000 distinct CDR3 sequences, under 50% of them seen just once; the ten biggest clones take up under 15%. The CDR3 is made up of 14 amino acids. Looked up from germline, CDR1 is MNHEY and CDR2 is SMNVEV (reference sequence). Trimming cost V 5 bases and J 10 bases, with 18 bases left between them. Source material: tumor tissue. This chain joins TRBV27 and TRBJ2-1; no clear D. The clonotype comes from a male donor with retroperitoneal liposarcoma. CDR3 DNA: TGTGCCAGCAGTCTGACCTCTAACTCCTACGAGCAGTTCTTC. Encoded protein: CASSLTSNSYEQFF.